The 5 T cell receptor beta chains listed next were all sequenced from one sample in a study of blood T cell repertoires in COVID-19. Using immunoSEQ multiplex PCR, the repertoire was profiled, and TCRdb retains in-frame clones only, with some absent. This table has fewer than 65,000 clones, more than 65% appearing once. The specimen was peripheral blood. The receptors were gathered from a human donor in a cohort sampled during active COVID-19.

This clone was picked up many times. V gene TRBV9 combines with J gene TRBJ1-2, with TRBD1 as a possible D gene (5 bases). The CDR3 loop spans 14 amino acids. Germline CDR1 is SGDLS and CDR2 is YYNGEE. V dropped 4 bases and J dropped 4 bases, with 14 bases sitting between them. The CDR3 reads CASSPSGGGYGYTF. CDR3 nucleotides: TGTGCCAGCAGCCCCTCGGGGGGTGGCTATGGCTACACCTTC.

The chain employs TRBV3-1 (or the pseudogene TRBV3-2) and TRBJ1-1; no firm D call. This CDR3 has 15 amino acids. In germline, CDR1 is LGHDT, CDR2 YNNKEL (reference sequence). The germline V and J ends were trimmed by 0 bases and 6 bases, with 14 bases remaining between them. The CDR3 coding sequence is TGTGCCAGCAGCCAAGATTTGAGGAATAGCGCTGAAGCTTTCTTT. It specifies CASSQDLRNSAEAFF.

J is TRBJ2-1 and V is TRBV5-6; 14 bases map to TRBD2. The J segment lost 3 bases and the V segment lost 4 bases, leaving 6 bases of the junction unmatched. Germline V gives CDR1 SGHDT, CDR2 YYEEEE. The CDR3 consists of 17 residues. The CDR3 coding sequence is TGTGCCAGCAGCGATTCGACTAGCGGGGGGGTCTACAATGAGCAGTTCTTC. Amino acids: CASSDSTSGGVYNEQFF.

The chain combines TRBV5-4 with TRBJ2-5; 9 bases align to TRBD2. CDR1 and CDR2 (germline): SGHNT, YYREEE (reference sequence). Trimming cost V 0 bases and J 5 bases; bases outside gene matches: 8. CDR3 length: 16 amino acids. CDR3 DNA sequence: TGTGCCAGCAGCTTGGTGCGCGGGGGGGCCTCGGAGACCCAGTACTTC. Encoded protein: CASSLVRGGASETQYF.

This rearrangement joins TRBV6-5 to TRBJ2-7; TRBD1 matches at 10 bases. J lost 4 bases, V lost 2 bases, and 5 bases had no gene match. Germline V gene data show CDR1 as MNHEY and CDR2 as SVGAGI. The CDR3 extends over 15 amino acids. DNA of the CDR3: TGTGCCAGCAGTTACCCGGGACAGGGGCGATACGAGCAGTACTTC. As protein: CASSYPGQGRYEQYF.